The rows below give T cell receptor beta chains drawn from one sample of a study of radiotherapy plus CTLA-4 blockade in lung cancer. The protocol was immunoSEQ multiplex PCR, while the TCRdb copy is restricted to in-frame clones and leaves out a portion. The sample lists 50,000 to 60,000 clones; approximately 79% were seen once. Specimen: peripheral blood, collected from a patient treated with radiotherapy plus ipilimumab. Source of these receptors: a human donor with non-small cell lung cancer who had a complete response to radiotherapy plus ipilimumab. The CDR3 runs from the conserved cysteine through the conserved F or W. A D gene is named only where the DNA matches it firmly. A row's size may be missing; if present it is once, few, many or a size class.

V gene,J gene,clone size,D gene,CDR3 protein,CDR3 DNA
TRBV30,TRBJ1-3,NA,NA,CAWKAGYSGNTIYF,TGTGCCTGGAAGGCAGGCTATTCTGGAAACACCATATATTTT
TRBV25-1,TRBJ1-1,NA,NA,CASRLRDSNTEAFF,TGTGCCAGCAGACTCCGGGATAGTAACACTGAAGCTTTCTTT
TRBV15,TRBJ1-4,once,NA,CATSRDRGGTNEKLFF,TGTGCCACCAGCAGAGATCGGGGGGGAACTAATGAAAAACTGTTTTTT
TRBV5-1,TRBJ1-1,NA,NA,CASSATGVNTEAFF,TGCGCCAGCAGCGCCACAGGTGTGAACACTGAAGCTTTCTTT
TRBV5-1,TRBJ2-7,NA,NA,CASSQTGRRYEQYF,TGCGCCAGCAGCCAGACAGGTCGGAGGTACGAGCAGTACTTC
TRBV10-3,TRBJ1-1,NA,NA,CAITQTDKNTEAFF,TGTGCCATCACCCAGACCGACAAGAACACTGAAGCTTTCTTT
TRBV5-1,TRBJ2-3,NA,NA,CASSSGATSTDTQYF,TGCGCCAGCAGCTCTGGGGCCACTTCCACAGATACGCAGTATTTT
TRBV27,TRBJ1-2,NA,NA,CASSSTGLYGYTF,TGTGCCAGCAGTTCTACAGGCCTCTATGGCTACACCTTC
TRBV9,TRBJ2-3,NA,TRBD2,CASSPSGRTDTQYF,TGTGCCAGCAGCCCTAGCGGACGCACAGATACGCAGTATTTT
TRBV7-2,TRBJ2-1,NA,NA,CASSLIGRDEQFF,TGTGCCAGCAGCTTAATAGGCAGGGATGAGCAGTTCTTC
TRBV30,TRBJ2-1,NA,TRBD1,CAWSQRGGVQYKQFF,TGTGCCTGGAGTCAGCGAGGGGGCGTACAATATAAGCAGTTCTTC
TRBV4-1,TRBJ1-3,NA,TRBD1,CASSLPERGGRSGNTIYF,TGCGCCAGCAGCCTACCCGAGAGAGGGGGCCGCTCTGGAAACACCATATATTTT
TRBV28,TRBJ1-5,NA,NA,CASSFSRSSNQPQHF,TGTGCCAGCAGTTTTTCCCGGAGTAGCAATCAGCCCCAGCATTTT
TRBV6-1,TRBJ2-1,NA,TRBD2,CASGLAGSGEQFF,TGTGCCAGCGGACTAGCGGGAAGCGGGGAGCAGTTCTTC
TRBV7-2,TRBJ1-1,NA,NA,CASSQGGEAFF,TGTGCCAGCAGCCAGGGAGGTGAAGCTTTCTTT
TRBV10-2,TRBJ2-1,NA,TRBD1,CATRTGQGGNEQFF,TGCGCCACTCGGACGGGACAGGGAGGGAATGAGCAGTTCTTC
TRBV2,TRBJ1-5,NA,NA,CASSVDSVWQPQHF,TGTGCCAGCAGCGTAGACAGTGTATGGCAGCCCCAGCATTTT
TRBV7-9,TRBJ2-3,NA,TRBD2,CAGGGGWTDTQYF,TGTGCCGGCGGGGGGGGGTGGACAGATACGCAGTATTTT
TRBV6-6,TRBJ1-1,NA,NA,CASSGGAGNTEAFF,TGTGCCAGCAGCGGGGGGGCTGGAAACACTGAAGCTTTCTTT
TRBV5-5,TRBJ2-7,NA,NA,CASSPVGGTYEQYF,TGTGCCAGCAGCCCCGTTGGAGGTACCTACGAGCAGTACTTC
TRBV5-4,TRBJ2-3,NA,TRBD1,CASSTVTGTIWNTQYF,TGTGCCAGCAGCACGGTGACAGGGACCATTTGGAATACGCAGTATTTT
TRBV5-1,TRBJ2-5,few,NA,CASSLASLETQYF,TGCGCCAGCAGCTTGGCCTCTCTAGAGACCCAGTACTTC
TRBV29-1,TRBJ2-5,NA,NA,CSVPRRDQETQYF,TGCAGCGTTCCGCGACGGGACCAAGAGACCCAGTACTTC
TRBV12-2,TRBJ2-7,NA,NA,CASRFFVRKAYEQYF,TGTGCAAGTCGCTTTTTCGTCAGGAAAGCCTACGAGCAGTACTTC
TRBV28,TRBJ2-7,NA,TRBD2,CATLTSGGARPYEQYF,TGTGCCACCCTGACTAGCGGGGGGGCCCGTCCCTACGAGCAGTACTTC
TRBV10-3,TRBJ1-2,NA,TRBD1,CAISERGQGVDGYTF,TGTGCCATCAGTGAACGTGGACAGGGGGTTGATGGCTACACCTTC
TRBV5-5,TRBJ1-4,NA,TRBD1,CASRSGTGTNEKLFF,TGTGCCAGCAGGTCTGGGACAGGGACAAATGAAAAACTGTTTTTT
TRBV29-1,TRBJ2-3,once,TRBD2,CSVSGTSATDTQYF,TGCAGCGTGTCCGGGACTAGCGCCACAGATACGCAGTATTTT
TRBV5-1,TRBJ1-2,NA,NA,CASSWPTDSYGYTF,TGCGCCAGCAGCTGGCCCACCGACAGTTATGGCTACACCTTC
TRBV19,TRBJ2-3,NA,TRBD1,CASSMSQGVTLDPTDTQYF,TGTGCCAGTAGTATGTCCCAGGGGGTGACCCTCGATCCCACAGATACGCAGTATTTT
TRBV5-8,TRBJ1-5,NA,NA,CASSLSGSWDQPQHF,TGTGCCAGCAGCTTGTCCGGGTCCTGGGATCAGCCCCAGCATTTT